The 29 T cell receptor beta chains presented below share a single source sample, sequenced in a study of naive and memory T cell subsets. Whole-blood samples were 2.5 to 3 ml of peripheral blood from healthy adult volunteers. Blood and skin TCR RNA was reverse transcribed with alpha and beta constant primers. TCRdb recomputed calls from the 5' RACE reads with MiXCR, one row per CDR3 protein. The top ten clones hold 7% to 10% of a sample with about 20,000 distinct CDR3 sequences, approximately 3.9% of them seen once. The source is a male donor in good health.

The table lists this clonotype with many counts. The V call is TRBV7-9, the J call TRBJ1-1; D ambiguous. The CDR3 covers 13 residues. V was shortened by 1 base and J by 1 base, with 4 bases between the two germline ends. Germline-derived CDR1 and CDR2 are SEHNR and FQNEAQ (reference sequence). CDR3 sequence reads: CASSLGWNTEAFF. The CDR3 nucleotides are TGTGCCAGCAGCTTAGGGTGGAACACTGAAGCTTTCTTT.

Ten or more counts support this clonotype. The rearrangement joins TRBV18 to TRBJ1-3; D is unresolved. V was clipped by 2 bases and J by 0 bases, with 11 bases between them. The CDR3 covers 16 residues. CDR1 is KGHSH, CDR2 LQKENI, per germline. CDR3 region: CASSPGWKGSGNTIYF. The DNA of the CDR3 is TGTGCCAGCTCACCAGGATGGAAGGGCTCTGGAAACACCATATATTTT.

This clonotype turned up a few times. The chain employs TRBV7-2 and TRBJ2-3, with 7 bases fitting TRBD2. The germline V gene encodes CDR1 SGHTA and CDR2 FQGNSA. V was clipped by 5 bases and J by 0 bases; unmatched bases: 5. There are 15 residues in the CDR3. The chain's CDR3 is CASSLQRGSTDTQYF. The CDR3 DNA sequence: TGTGCCAGCAGCCTCCAGCGGGGCAGCACAGATACGCAGTATTTT.

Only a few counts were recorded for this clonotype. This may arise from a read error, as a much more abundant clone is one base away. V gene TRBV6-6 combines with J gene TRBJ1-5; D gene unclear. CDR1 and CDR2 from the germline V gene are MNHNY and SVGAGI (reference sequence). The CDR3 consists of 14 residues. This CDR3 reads CASSYSTGNQPQNF. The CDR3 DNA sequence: TGTGCCAGCAGTTACTCGACGGGCAATCAGCCCCAGAATTTT.

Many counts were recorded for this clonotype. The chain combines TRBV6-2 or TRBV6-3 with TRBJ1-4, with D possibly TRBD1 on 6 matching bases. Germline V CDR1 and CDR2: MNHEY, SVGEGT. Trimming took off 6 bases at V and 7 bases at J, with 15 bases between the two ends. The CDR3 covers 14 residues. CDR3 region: CASSPRQVTEKLFF. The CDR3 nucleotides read TGTGCCAGCAGCCCCCGACAGGTTACTGAAAAACTGTTTTTT.

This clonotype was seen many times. In nucleotides, the CDR3 is TGCGCCAGCAGCTTGGTTAGGACACTCTCTAACACCGGGGAGCTGTTTTTT. Its translation is CASSLVRTLSNTGELFF. The chain employs TRBV5-1 and TRBJ2-2; D is possibly TRBD1 (5 bases). Germline lookup yields CDR1 SGHRS and CDR2 YFSETQ. CDR3 size: 17 residues. V was shortened by 0 bases and J by 2 bases, with 14 bases between the two germline ends.

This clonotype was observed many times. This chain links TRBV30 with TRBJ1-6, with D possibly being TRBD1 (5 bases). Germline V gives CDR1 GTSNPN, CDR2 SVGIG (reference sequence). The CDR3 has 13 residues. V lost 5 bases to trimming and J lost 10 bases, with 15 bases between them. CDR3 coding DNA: TGTGCCTGGGTCAACAATGGGGGATCACCCCTCCACTTT. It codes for CAWVNNGGSPLHF. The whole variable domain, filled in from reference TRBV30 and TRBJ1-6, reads SQTIHQWPATLVQPVGSPLSLECTVEGTSNPNLYWYRQAAGRGLQLLFYSVGIGQISSEVPQNLSASRPQDRQFILSSKKLLLSDSGFYLCAWVNNGGSPLHFGNGTRLTVT.

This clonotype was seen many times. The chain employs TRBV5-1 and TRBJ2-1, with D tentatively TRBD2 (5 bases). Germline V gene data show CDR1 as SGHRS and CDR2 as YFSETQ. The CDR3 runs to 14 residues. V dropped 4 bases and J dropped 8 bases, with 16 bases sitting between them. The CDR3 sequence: CASSPGPAEDEQFF. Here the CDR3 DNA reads TGCGCCAGCAGCCCAGGACCAGCGGAAGATGAGCAGTTCTTC.

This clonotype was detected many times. The CDR3 nucleotides read TGTGCCTGGAGCGTAGGGGGAATTCGGCGGGTCGGCAATCAGCCCCAGCATTTT. It is translated as CAWSVGGIRRVGNQPQHF. The chain employs TRBV30 and TRBJ1-5; D is possibly TRBD1 (6 bases). V lost 3 bases, J lost 2 bases, and 23 bases lay in between. CDR3 length: 18 residues. Germline lookup yields CDR1 GTSNPN and CDR2 SVGIG (reference sequence).

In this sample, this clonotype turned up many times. The CDR3 DNA sequence: TGTGCCAGCAGCTTAGCTAGGTGGGGGCAGGGAATGGTTGATCAGCCCCAGCATTTT. Protein product: CASSLARWGQGMVDQPQHF. The genes are TRBV7-2 and TRBJ1-5; tentatively, D is TRBD1 (6 bases). V lost 0 bases to trimming and J lost 5 bases, with 23 bases between them. The length of the CDR3 is 19 residues. Germline V lookup: CDR1 SGHTA, CDR2 FQGNSA.

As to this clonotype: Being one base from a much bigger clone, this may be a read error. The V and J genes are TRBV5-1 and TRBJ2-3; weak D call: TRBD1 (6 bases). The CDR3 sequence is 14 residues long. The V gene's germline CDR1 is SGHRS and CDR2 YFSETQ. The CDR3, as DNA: TGCCCCAGCACATGGGGCAGGGGTGCAGATACGCAGTATTTT. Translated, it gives CPSTWGRGADTQYF. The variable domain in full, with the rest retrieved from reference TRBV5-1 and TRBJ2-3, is KAGVTQTPRYLIKTRGQQVTLSCSPISGHRSVSWYQQTPGQGLQFLFEYFSETQRNKGNFPGRFSGRQFSNSRSEMNVSTLELGDSALYLCPSTWGRGADTQYFGPGTRLTVL.

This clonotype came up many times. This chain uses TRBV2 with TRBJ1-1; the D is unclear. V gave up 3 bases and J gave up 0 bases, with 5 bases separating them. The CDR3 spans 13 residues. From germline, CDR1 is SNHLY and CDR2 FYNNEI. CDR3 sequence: CASSDEVNTEAFF. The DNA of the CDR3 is TGTGCCAGCAGTGATGAGGTGAACACTGAAGCTTTCTTT.

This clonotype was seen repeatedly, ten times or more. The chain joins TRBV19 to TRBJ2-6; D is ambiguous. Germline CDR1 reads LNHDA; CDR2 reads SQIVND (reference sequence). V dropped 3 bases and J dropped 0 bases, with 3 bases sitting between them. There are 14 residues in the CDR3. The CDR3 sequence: CASSISSGANVLTF. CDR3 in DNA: TGTGCCAGTAGTATCAGCTCTGGGGCCAACGTCCTGACTTTC. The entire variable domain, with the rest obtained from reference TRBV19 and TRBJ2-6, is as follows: DGGITQSPKYLFRKEGQNVTLSCEQNLNHDAMYWYRQDPGQGLRLIYYSQIVNDFQKGDIAEGYSVSREKKESFPLTVTSAQKNPTAFYLCASSISSGANVLTFGAGSRLTVL.

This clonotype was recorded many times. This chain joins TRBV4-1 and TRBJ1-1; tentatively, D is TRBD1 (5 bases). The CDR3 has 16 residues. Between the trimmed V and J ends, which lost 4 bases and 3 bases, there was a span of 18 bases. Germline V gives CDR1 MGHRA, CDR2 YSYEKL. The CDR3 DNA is TGCGCCAGCAGCCCTAACATTCAGGGTTTGGACACTGAAGCTTTCTTT. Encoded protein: CASSPNIQGLDTEAFF.

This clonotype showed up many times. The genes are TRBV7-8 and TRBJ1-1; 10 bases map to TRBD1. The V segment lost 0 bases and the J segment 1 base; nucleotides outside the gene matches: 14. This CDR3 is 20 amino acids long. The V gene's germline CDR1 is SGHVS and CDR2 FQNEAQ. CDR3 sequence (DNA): TGTGCCAGCAGCTTAGCTGCCATGGCCGGGGGGGACAGGGGGAACACTGAAGCTTTCTTT. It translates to CASSLAAMAGGDRGNTEAFF.

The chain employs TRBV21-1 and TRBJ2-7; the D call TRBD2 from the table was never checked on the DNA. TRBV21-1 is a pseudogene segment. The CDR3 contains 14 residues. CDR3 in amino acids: CASSKLSPAYEQYF. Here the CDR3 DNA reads TGTGCCAGCAGCAAACTTAGTCCTGCCTACGAGCAGTACTTC.

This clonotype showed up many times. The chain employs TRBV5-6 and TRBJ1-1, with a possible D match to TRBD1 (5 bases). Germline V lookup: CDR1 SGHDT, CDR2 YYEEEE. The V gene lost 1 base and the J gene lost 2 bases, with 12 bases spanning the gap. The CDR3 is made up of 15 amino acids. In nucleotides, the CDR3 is TGTGCCAGCAGCTTGAGTGGGACCCTCAACACTGAAGCTTTCTTT. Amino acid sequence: CASSLSGTLNTEAFF.

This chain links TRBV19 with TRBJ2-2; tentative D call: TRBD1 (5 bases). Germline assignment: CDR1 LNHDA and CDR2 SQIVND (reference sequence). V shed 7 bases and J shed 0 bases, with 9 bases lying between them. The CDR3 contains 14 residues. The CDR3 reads CASIDSANTGELFF. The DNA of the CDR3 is TGTGCCAGTATTGACAGCGCGAACACCGGGGAGCTGTTTTTT.

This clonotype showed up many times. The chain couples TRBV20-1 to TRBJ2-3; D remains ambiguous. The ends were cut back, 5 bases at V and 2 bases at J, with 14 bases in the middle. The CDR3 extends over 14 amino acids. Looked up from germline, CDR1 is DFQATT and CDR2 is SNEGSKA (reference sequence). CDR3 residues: CSAPRTNPTDTQYF. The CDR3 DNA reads TGCAGTGCTCCGAGAACCAACCCCACAGATACGCAGTATTTT.

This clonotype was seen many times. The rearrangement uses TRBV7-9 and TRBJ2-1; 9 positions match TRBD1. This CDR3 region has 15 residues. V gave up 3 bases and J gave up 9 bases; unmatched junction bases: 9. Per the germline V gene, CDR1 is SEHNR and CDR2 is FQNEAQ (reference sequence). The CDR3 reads CASSLDRGKGSEQFF. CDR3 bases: TGTGCCAGCAGCTTGGACAGGGGAAAAGGTAGTGAGCAGTTCTTC.

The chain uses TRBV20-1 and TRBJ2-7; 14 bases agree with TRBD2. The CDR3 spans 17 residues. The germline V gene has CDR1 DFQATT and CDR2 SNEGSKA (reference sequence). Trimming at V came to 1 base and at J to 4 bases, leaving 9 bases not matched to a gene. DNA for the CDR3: TGCAGTGCTAGAGGGCTGGGACTAGCGGGGGCTATATACGAGCAGTACTTC. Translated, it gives CSARGLGLAGAIYEQYF.

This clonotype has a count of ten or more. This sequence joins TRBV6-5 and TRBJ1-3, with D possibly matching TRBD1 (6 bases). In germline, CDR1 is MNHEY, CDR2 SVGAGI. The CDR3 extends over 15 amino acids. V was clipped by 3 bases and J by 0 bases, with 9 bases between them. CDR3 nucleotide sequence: TGTGCCAGCAGTTATAGGGGGACCTCTGGAAACACCATATATTTT. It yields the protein CASSYRGTSGNTIYF.

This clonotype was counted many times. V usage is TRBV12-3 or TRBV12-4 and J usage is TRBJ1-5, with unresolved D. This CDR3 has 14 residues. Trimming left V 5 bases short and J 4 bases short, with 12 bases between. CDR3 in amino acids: CASSLVLGNQPQHF. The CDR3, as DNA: TGTGCCAGCAGTCTAGTTCTGGGTAATCAGCCCCAGCATTTT.

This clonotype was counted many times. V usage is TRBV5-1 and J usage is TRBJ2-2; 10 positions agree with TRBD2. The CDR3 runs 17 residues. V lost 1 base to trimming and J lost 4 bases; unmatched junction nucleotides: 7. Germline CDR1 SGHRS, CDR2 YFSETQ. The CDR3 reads CASSLYPSGRGTGELFF. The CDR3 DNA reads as TGCGCCAGCAGCTTGTATCCTAGCGGGAGAGGCACCGGGGAGCTGTTTTTT.

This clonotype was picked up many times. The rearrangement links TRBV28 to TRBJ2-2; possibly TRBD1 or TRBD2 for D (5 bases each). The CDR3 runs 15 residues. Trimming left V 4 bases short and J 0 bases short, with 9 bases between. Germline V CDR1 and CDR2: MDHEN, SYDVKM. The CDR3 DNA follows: TGTGCCAGCAGTTATGAGGGGACGAACACCGGGGAGCTGTTTTTT. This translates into CASSYEGTNTGELFF. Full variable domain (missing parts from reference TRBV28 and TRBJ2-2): DVKVTQSSRYLVKRTGEKVFLECVQDMDHENMFWYRQDPGLGLRLIYFSYDVKMKEKGDIPEGYSVSREKKERFSLILESASTNQTSMYLCASSYEGTNTGELFFGEGSRLTVL.

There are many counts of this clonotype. The CDR3 bases are TGTGCCAGTTGGACAGGGCCGAATTCACCCCTCCACTTT. Protein: CASWTGPNSPLHF. The chain employs TRBV6-5 and TRBJ1-6, with 8 bases matching TRBD1. Germline CDR1 MNHEY, CDR2 SVGAGI. This CDR3 has 13 residues. Trimming cost V 9 bases and J 7 bases; bases outside gene matches: 5.

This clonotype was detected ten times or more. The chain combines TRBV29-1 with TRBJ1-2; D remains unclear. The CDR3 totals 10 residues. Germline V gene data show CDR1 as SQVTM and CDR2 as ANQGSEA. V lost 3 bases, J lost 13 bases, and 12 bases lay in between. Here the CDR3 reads CSVDRPAGTF. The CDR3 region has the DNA TGCAGCGTTGATCGTCCGGCGGGCACCTTC.

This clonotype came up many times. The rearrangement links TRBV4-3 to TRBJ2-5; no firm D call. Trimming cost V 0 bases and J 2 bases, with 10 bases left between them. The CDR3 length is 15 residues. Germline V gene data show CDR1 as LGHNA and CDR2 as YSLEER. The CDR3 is CASSQDLSDQETQYF. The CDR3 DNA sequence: TGCGCCAGCAGCCAAGATCTCTCGGATCAAGAGACCCAGTACTTC.

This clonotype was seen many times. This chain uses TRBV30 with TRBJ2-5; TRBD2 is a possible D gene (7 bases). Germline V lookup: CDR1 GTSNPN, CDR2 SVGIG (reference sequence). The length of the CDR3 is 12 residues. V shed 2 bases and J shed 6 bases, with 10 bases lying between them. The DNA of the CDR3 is TGTGCCTGGAGTTTGGGGGGGCAGACCCAGTACTTC. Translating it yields CAWSLGGQTQYF.